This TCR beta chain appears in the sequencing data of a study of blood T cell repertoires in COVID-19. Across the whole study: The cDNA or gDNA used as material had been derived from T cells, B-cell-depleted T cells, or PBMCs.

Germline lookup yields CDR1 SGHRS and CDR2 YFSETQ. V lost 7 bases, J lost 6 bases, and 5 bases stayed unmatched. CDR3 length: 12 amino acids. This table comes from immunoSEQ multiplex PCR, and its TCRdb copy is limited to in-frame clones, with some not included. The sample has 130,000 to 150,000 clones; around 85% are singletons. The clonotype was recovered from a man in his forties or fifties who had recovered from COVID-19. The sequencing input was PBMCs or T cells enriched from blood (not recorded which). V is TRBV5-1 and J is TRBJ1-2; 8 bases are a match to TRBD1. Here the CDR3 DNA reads TGCGCCAGCTTCGACAGGGGAGATGGCTACACCTTC. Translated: CASFDRGDGYTF.